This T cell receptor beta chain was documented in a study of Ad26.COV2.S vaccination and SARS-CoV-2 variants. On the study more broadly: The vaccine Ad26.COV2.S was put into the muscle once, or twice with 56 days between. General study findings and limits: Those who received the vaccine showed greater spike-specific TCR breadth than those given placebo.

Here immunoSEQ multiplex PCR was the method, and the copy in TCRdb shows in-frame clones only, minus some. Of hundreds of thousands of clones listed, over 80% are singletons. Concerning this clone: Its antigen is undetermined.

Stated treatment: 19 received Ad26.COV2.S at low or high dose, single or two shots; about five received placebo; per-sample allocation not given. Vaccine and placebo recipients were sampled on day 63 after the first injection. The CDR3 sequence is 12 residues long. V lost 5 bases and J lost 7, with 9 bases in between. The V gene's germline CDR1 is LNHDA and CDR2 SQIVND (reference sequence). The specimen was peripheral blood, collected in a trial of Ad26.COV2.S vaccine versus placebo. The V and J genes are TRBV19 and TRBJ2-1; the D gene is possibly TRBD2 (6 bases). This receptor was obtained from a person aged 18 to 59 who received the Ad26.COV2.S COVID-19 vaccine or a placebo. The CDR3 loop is CASSWGVNEQFF. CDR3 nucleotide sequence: TGTGCCAGTAGTTGGGGGGTTAATGAGCAGTTCTTC.